This record covers a single T cell receptor (beta chain). Using immunoSEQ multiplex PCR, the repertoire was profiled, and TCRdb retains in-frame clones only, with some absent. The profile shows about 2.1 million clones, around 93% of them singletons. Naive-designated CD8 cells lacked CD45RO, were positively enriched for CCR7, and omitted terminally differentiated effector memory CD45RA+ cells. The sample is drawn from a study of shared clonotypes between healthy human individuals. Looked up from germline, CDR1 is SGHKS and CDR2 is YYEKEE (reference sequence). Trimming cost V 3 bases and J 3 bases, with 10 bases left between them. This CDR3 comprises 13 residues.

The V gene is TRBV5-5, the J gene TRBJ2-7; D is undetermined. This TCR came from a man aged 18 to 35 in good health. Some clones in this sample may be carry-over from other donors' samples. What was sequenced was naive CD8+ T cells from PBMCs. The CDR3 DNA is TGTGCCAGCAGCTCTTTTAACAACTACGAGCAGTACTTC. This encodes CASSSFNNYEQYF.